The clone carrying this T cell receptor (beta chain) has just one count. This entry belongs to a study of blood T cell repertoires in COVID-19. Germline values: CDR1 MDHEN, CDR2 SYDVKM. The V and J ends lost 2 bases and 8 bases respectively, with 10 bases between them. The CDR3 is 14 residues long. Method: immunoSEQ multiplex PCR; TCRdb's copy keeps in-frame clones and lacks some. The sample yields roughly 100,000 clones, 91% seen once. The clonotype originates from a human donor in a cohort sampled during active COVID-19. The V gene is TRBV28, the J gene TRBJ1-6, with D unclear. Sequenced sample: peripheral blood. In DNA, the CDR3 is TGTGCCAGCAGTTTAGGTGGCCGGGATTCACCCCTCCACTTT. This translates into CASSLGGRDSPLHF. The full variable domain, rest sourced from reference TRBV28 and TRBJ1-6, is DVKVTQSSRYLVKRTGEKVFLECVQDMDHENMFWYRQDPGLGLRLIYFSYDVKMKEKGDIPEGYSVSREKKERFSLILESASTNQTSMYLCASSLGGRDSPLHFGNGTRLTVT.